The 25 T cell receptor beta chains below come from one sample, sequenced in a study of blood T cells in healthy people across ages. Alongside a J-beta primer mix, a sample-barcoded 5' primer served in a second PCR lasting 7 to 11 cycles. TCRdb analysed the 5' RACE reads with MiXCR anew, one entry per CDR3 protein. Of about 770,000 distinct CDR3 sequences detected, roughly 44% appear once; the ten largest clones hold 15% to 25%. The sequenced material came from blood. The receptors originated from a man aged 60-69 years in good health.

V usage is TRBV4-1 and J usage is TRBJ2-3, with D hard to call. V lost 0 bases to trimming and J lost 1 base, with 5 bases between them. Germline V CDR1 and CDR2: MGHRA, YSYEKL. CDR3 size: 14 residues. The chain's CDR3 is CASSQEPGTDTQYF. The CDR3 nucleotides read TGCGCCAGCAGCCAAGAGCCCGGCACAGATACGCAGTATTTT.

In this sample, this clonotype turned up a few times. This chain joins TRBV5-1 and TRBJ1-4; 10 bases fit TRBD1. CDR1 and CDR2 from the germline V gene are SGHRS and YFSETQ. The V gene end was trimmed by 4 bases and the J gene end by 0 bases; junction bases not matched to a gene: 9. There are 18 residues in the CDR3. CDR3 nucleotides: TGCGCCAGCAGCGGACAGGGGGATCCCAGAGCAACTAATGAAAAACTGTTTTTT. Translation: CASSGQGDPRATNEKLFF.

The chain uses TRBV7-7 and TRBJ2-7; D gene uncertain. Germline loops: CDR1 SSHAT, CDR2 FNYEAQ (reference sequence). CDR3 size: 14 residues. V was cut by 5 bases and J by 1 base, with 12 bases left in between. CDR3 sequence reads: CASSADLESYEQYF. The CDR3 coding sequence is TGTGCCAGCAGCGCGGATCTTGAGTCCTACGAGCAGTACTTC.

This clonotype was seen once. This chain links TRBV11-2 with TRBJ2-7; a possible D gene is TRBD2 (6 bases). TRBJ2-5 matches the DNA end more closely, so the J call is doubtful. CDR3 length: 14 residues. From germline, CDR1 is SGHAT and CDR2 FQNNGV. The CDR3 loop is CASSDTGSKETQYF. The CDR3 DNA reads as TGTGCCAGCAGCGATACCGGGAGTAAAGAGACCCAGTACTTC.

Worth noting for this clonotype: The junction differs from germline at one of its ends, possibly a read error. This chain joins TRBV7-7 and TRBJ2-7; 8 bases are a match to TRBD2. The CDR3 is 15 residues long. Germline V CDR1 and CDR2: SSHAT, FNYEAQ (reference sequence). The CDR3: CASSPSSGGSNEQYF. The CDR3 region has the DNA TGTGCTAGCAGCCCCTCCAGCGGGGGCTCCAATGAGCAGTACTTC.

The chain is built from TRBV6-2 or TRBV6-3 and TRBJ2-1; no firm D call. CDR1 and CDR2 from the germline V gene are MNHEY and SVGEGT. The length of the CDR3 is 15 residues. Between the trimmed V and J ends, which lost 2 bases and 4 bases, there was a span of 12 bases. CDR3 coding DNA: TGTGCCAGCAGTTACGGAAATCCAACTTACAATGAGCAGTTCTTC. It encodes CASSYGNPTYNEQFF.

The DNA for the CDR3 is TGTGCCAGCAGCTTGGGTCAGGGGGTAAACGAGCAGTACTTC. This translates into CASSLGQGVNEQYF. The chain recombines TRBV13 with TRBJ2-7; 7 bases align to TRBD1. V was pared by 3 bases and J by 5 bases, with 7 bases of the junction left unmatched. The germline V gene has CDR1 PRHDT and CDR2 FYEKMQ (reference sequence). The CDR3 totals 14 residues. The full variable domain, with the rest looked up from reference TRBV13 and TRBJ2-7, is AAGVIQSPRHLIKEKRETATLKCYPIPRHDTVYWYQQGPGQDPQFLISFYEKMQSDKGSIPDRFSAQQFSDYHSELNMSSLELGDSALYFCASSLGQGVNEQYFGPGTRLTVT.

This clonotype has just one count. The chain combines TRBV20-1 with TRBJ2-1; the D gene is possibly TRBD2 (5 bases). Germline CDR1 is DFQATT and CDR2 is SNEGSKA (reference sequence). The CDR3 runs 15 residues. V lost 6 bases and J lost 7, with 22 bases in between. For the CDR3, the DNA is TGCAGTGCCTACGGTACGGGTGCTCCGGGGAATGAGCAGTTCTTC. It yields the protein CSAYGTGAPGNEQFF.

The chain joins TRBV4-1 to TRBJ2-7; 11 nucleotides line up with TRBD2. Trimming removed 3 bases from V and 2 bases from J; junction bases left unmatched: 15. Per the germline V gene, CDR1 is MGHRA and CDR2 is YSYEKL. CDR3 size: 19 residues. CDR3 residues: CASSHLTSGGSAGPYEQYF. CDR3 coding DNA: TGCGCCAGCAGCCACCTTACTAGCGGGGGCTCTGCGGGCCCCTACGAGCAGTACTTC.

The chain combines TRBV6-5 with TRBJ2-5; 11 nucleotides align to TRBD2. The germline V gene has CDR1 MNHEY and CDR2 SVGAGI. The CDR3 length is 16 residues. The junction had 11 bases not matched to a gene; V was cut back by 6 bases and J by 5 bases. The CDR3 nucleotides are TGTGCCAGCAGCCCCCTACTAGCGGGGGTGGAGGAGACCCAGTACTTC. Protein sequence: CASSPLLAGVEETQYF.

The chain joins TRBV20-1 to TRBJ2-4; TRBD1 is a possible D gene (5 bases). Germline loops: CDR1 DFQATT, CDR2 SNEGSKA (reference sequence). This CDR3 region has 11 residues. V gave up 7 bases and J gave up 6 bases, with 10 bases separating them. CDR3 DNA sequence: TGCAGTGTCCAGGACACAAACATTCAGTACTTC. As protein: CSVQDTNIQYF.

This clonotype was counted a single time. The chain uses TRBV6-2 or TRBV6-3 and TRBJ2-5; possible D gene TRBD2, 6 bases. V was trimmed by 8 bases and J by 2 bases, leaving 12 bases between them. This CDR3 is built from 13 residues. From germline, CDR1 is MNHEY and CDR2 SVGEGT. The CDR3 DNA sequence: TGTGCCAGCCGTATGGAGGGGCAAGAGACCCAGTACTTC. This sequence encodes CASRMEGQETQYF.

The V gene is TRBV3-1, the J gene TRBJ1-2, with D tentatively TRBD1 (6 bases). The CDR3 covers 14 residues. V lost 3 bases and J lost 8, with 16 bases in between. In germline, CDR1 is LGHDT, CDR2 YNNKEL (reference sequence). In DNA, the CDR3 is TGTGCCAGCAGCCAGGGGGCCCGGCTAGGGGGCTACACCTTC. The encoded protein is CASSQGARLGGYTF. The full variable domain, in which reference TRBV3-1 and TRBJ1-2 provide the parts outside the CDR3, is DTAVSQTPKYLVTQMGNDKSIKCEQNLGHDTMYWYKQDSKKFLKIMFSYNNKELIINETVPNRFSPKSPDKAHLNLHINSLELGDSAVYFCASSQGARLGGYTFGSGTRLTVV.

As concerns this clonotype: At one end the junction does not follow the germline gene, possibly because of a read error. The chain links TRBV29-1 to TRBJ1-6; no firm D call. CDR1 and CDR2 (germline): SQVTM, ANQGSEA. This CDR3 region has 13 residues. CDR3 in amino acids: CSRPRSYNSHLHF. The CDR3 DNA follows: TGCAGCCGGCCGCGCTCCTATAATTCACACCTCCACTTT.

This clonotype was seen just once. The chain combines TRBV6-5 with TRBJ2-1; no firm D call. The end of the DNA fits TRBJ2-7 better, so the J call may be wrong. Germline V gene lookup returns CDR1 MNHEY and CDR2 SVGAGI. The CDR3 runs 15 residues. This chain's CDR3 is CASSYTRTAVDEQYF. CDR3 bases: TGTGCCAGCAGTTACACCCGGACGGCGGTGGACGAGCAGTACTTC.

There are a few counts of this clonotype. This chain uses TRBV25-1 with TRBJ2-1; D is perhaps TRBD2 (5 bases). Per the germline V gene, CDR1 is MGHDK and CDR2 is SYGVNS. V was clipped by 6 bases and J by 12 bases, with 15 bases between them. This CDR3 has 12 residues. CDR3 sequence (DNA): TGTGCCAGCAGGGCGCAACAGCGGTCGCAGTTCTTC. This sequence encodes CASRAQQRSQFF.

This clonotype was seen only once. This CDR3 reads CSVHSGRGEQTQYF. CDR3 DNA sequence: TGCAGCGTCCATAGCGGCAGGGGGGAACAGACCCAGTACTTC. The chain has TRBV29-1 and TRBJ2-7; the D gene is possibly TRBD1 (7 bases). The DNA end is a closer match to TRBJ2-5, so the J assignment may be wrong. CDR3 length equals 14 residues. CDR1 SQVTM and CDR2 ANQGSEA come from the germline V gene.

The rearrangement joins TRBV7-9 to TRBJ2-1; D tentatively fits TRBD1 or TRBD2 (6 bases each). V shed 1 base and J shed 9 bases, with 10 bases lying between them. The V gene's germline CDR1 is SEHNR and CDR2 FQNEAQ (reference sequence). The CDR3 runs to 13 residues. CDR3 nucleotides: TGTGCCAGCAGCTTAGGGGGGGCGGCTGAGCAGTTCTTC. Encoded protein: CASSLGGAAEQFF.

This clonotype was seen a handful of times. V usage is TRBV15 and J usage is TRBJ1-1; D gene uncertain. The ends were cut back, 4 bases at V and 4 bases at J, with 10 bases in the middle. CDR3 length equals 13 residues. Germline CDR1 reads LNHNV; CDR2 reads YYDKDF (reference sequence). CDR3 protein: CATSTGSLTEAFF. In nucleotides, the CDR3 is TGTGCCACCAGCACAGGTAGCCTCACTGAAGCTTTCTTT.

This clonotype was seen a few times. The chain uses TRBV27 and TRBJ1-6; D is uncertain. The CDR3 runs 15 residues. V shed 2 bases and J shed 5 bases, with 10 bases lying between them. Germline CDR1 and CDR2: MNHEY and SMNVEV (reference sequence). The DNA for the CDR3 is TGTGCCAGCAGTTTAAGGGAGGAAAATAATTCACCCCTCCACTTT. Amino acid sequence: CASSLREENNSPLHF.

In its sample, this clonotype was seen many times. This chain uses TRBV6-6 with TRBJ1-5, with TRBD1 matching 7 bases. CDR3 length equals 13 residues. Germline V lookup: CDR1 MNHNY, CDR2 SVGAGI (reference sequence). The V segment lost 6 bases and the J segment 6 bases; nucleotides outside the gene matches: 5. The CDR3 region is CASSPDRAQPQHF. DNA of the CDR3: TGTGCCAGCAGCCCCGACAGGGCTCAGCCCCAGCATTTT.

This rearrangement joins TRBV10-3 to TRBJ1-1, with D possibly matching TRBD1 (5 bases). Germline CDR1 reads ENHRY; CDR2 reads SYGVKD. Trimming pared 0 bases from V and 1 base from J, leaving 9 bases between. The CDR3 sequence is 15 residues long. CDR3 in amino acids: CAISESGTANTEAFF. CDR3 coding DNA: TGTGCCATCAGTGAGTCTGGGACGGCGAACACTGAAGCTTTCTTT.

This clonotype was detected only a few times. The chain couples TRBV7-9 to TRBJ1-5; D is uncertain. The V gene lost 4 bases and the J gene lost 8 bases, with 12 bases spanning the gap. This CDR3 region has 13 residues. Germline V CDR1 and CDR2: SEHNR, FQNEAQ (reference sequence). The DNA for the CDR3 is TGTGCCAGCAGCTCCTTGGTTGGGGAGCCCCAGCATTTT. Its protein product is CASSSLVGEPQHF.

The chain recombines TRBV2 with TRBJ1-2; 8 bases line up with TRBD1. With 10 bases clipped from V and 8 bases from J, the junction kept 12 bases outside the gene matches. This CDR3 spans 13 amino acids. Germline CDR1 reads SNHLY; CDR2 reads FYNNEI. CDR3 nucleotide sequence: TGTGCCACGGCGGATAGACAGGGGAGCGGCTACACCTTC. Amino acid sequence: CATADRQGSGYTF.

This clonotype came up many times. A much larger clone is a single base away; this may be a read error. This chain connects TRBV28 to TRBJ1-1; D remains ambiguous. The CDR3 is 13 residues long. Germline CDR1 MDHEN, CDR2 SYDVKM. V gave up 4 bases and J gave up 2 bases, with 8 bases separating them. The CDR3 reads CASSCEVNTEAFF. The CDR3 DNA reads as TGTGCCAGCAGTTGTGAGGTCAACACTGAAGCTTTCTTT.